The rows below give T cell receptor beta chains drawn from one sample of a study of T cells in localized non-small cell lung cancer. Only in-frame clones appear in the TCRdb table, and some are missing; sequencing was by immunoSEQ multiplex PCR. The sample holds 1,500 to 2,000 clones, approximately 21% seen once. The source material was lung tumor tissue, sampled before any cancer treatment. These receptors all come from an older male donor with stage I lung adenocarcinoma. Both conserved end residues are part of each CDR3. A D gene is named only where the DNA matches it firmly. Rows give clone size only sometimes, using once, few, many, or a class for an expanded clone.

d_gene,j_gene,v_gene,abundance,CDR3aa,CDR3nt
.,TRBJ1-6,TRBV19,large,CASKAGTNSPLHF,TGTGCCAGTAAGGCGGGTACTAATTCACCCCTCCACTTT
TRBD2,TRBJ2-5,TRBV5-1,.,CASSQEGAGGQETQYF,TGCGCCAGCAGCCAAGAAGGAGCGGGGGGCCAAGAGACCCAGTACTTC
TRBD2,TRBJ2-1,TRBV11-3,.,CASSLFPGGGYNEQFF,TGTGCCAGCAGCTTATTTCCGGGAGGGGGATACAATGAGCAGTTCTTC
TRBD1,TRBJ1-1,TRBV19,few,CASSMGQGEAFF,TGTGCCAGTAGTATGGGCCAGGGGGAGGCTTTCTTT
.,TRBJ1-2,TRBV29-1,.,CSVEDLRFLGYTF,TGCAGCGTTGAAGATTTAAGGTTCCTTGGCTACACCTTC
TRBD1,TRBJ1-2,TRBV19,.,CASRMDRDRGHSYGYTF,TGTGCCAGTAGGATGGACCGGGACAGGGGTCATAGCTATGGCTACACCTTC
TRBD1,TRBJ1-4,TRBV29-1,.,CSVGTTTGTNEKLFF,TGCAGCGTTGGTACGACGACAGGGACTAATGAAAAACTGTTTTTT
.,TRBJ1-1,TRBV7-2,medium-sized,CASSFARDTEAFF,TGTGCCAGCAGCTTCGCGCGGGACACTGAAGCTTTCTTT
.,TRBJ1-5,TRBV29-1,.,CSVEDGSSSNQPQHF,TGCAGCGTTGAAGATGGGAGTTCCAGCAATCAGCCCCAGCATTTT
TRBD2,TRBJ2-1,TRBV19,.,CASSSLAGAEQFF,TGTGCCAGTAGTAGCCTAGCGGGAGCCGAGCAGTTCTTC
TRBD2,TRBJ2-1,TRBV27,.,CASSQRGGGTTYNEQFF,TGTGCCAGCAGTCAACGGGGCGGGGGGACGACCTACAATGAGCAGTTCTTC
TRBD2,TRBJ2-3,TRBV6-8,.,CASSDSSGGATDTQYF,TGTGCCAGCAGTGACTCGAGCGGGGGGGCCACAGATACGCAGTATTTT
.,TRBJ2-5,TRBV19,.,CASSRSLLAKETQYF,TGTGCCAGTAGCCGCTCTTTGCTAGCGAAAGAGACCCAGTACTTC
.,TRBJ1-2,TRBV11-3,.,CASSNRAADYYGYTF,TGTGCCAGCAGTAACCGGGCCGCGGATTACTATGGCTACACCTTC
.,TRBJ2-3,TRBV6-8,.,CASSQAGRGTDTQYF,TGTGCCAGCAGTCAAGCAGGTCGGGGCACAGATACGCAGTATTTT
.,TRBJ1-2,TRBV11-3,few,CASSLGGNRQGLNYGYTF,TGTGCCAGCAGCTTAGGGGGTAATAGGCAGGGCCTTAACTATGGCTACACCTTC
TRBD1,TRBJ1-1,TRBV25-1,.,CASSDADRLNTEAFF,TGTGCCAGCAGTGACGCGGACAGGTTGAACACTGAAGCTTTCTTT
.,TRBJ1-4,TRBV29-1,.,CSVEDGGAGEKLFF,TGCAGCGTTGAAGATGGCGGGGCTGGTGAAAAACTGTTTTTT
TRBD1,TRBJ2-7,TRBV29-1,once,CSVTGFDRGAYEQYF,TGCAGCGTCACAGGGTTCGACAGGGGGGCCTACGAGCAGTACTTC
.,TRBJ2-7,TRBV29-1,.,CSVDEGGVTEQYF,TGCAGCGTTGATGAGGGCGGCGTAACCGAGCAGTACTTC
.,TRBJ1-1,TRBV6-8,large,CASSDGGGTEAFF,TGTGCCAGCAGTGACGGCGGGGGCACTGAAGCTTTCTTT
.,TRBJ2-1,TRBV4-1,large,CASSQDGYNEQFF,TGCGCCAGCAGCCAAGATGGGTACAATGAGCAGTTCTTC
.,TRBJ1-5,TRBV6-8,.,CASSEMGQANQPQHF,TGTGCCAGCAGTGAGATGGGACAAGCGAATCAGCCCCAGCATTTT
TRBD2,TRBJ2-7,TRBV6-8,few,CASIERTSGRWGSYEQYF,TGTGCCAGCATCGAGAGGACTAGCGGGAGGTGGGGTTCCTACGAGCAGTACTTC
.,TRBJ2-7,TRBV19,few,CASSSGYEQYF,TGTGCCAGTAGTTCAGGCTACGAGCAGTACTTC
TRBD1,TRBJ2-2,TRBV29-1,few,CSVEEDRPTGELFF,TGCAGCGTTGAAGAGGACAGGCCGACCGGGGAGCTGTTTTTT
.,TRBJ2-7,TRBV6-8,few,CASSQPPRDEQYF,TGTGCCAGCAGTCAACCGCCCAGGGACGAGCAGTACTTC
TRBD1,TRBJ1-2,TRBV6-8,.,CASSPTGHGTGRKVLYGYTF,TGTGCCAGCAGCCCTACGGGGCACGGGACAGGTAGGAAGGTCCTCTATGGCTACACCTTC
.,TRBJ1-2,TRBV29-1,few,CSVDGGRGGYTF,TGCAGCGTTGACGGGGGCCGTGGCGGCTACACCTTC
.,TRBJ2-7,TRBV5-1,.,CASSPETGIAYEQYF,TGCGCCAGCAGCCCTGAGACAGGTATTGCCTACGAGCAGTACTTC
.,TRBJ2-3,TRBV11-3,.,CASSLASWGDTQYF,TGTGCCAGCAGCTTGGCCTCGTGGGGAGATACGCAGTATTTT
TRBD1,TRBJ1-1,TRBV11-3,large,CASRPGTGGRGGYEAFF,TGTGCCAGCAGGCCTGGGACAGGGGGCCGGGGGGGCTATGAAGCTTTCTTT
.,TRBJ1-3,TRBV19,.,CASTNAGSAGNTIYF,TGTGCCAGTACTAATGCGGGGTCGGCGGGAAACACCATATATTTT
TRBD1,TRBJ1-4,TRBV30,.,CAQTQGAGEKLFF,TGTGCCCAAACCCAGGGGGCGGGTGAAAAACTGTTTTTT
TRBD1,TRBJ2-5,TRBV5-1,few,CASSIQGNQGETQYF,TGCGCCAGCAGCATACAGGGGAATCAAGGAGAGACCCAGTACTTC
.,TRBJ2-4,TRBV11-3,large,CASSLRQGLNIQYF,TGTGCCAGCAGCTTAAGGCAGGGGTTAAACATTCAGTACTTC
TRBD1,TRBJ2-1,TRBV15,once,CATSRDVDRGKHEQFF,TGTGCCACCAGCAGAGATGTTGACAGGGGGAAGCATGAGCAGTTCTTC
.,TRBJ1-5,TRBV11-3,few,CASSFNRGRGQPQHF,TGTGCCAGCAGCTTTAACAGAGGTCGGGGACAGCCCCAGCATTTT
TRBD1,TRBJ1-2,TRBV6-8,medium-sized,CASSNQGRGQNYGYTF,TGTGCCAGCAGTAACCAGGGACGGGGACAGAATTATGGCTACACCTTC
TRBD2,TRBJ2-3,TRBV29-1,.,CSASSGAEDTQYF,TGCAGCGCATCTAGCGGGGCTGAAGATACGCAGTATTTT
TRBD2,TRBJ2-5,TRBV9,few,CASSPRTSGSMAETQYF,TGTGCCAGCAGCCCTCGGACTAGCGGGAGCATGGCAGAGACCCAGTACTTC
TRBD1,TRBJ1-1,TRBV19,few,CASSISTGAMNTEAFF,TGTGCCAGTAGTATTAGTACAGGGGCCATGAACACTGAAGCTTTCTTT
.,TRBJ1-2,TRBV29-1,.,CSVDSGINYGYTF,TGCAGCGTTGATTCGGGGATTAACTATGGCTACACCTTC
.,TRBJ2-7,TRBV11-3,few,CASSLDFHQGWVEQYF,TGTGCCAGCAGCTTAGATTTCCACCAGGGATGGGTCGAGCAGTACTTC
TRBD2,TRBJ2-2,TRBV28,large,CATRTAGGGTTGELFF,TGTGCCACCAGGACGGCTGGCGGGGGAACCACCGGGGAGCTGTTTTTT
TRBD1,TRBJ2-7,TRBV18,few,CASSPAPTGTYEQYF,TGTGCCAGCTCACCTGCACCGACAGGGACCTACGAGCAGTACTTC
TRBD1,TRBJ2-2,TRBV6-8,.,CASSSTGGATGELFF,TGTGCCAGCAGTTCCACAGGGGGCGCAACCGGGGAGCTGTTTTTT
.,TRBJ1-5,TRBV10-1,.,CASSLDTNQPQHF,TGCGCCAGCAGTTTAGACACGAATCAGCCCCAGCATTTT
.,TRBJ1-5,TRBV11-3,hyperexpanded,CASSEQDVSNQPQHF,TGTGCCAGCAGTGAACAGGACGTTAGCAATCAGCCCCAGCATTTT
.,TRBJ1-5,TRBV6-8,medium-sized,CASTNSRRVEPQHF,TGTGCCAGCACTAATTCCCGCCGCGTCGAGCCCCAGCATTTT
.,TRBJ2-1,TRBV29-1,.,CSVVKESHEQFF,TGCAGCGTTGTAAAGGAATCCCATGAGCAGTTCTTC
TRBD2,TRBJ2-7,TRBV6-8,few,CASISASGGSYEQYF,TGTGCCAGCATTTCTGCTAGCGGGGGCTCCTACGAGCAGTACTTC
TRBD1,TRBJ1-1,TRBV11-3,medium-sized,CASSRHQGADTEAFF,TGTGCCAGCAGTCGTCATCAGGGGGCCGACACTGAAGCTTTCTTT
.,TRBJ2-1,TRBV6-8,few,CASSYYREAYNEQFF,TGTGCCAGCAGTTACTACAGGGAAGCCTACAATGAGCAGTTCTTC